This T cell receptor beta chain came from a study of regulatory T cells in long-lasting Graves disease. Turning to the study itself: Antithyroid drug exposure in newly diagnosed Graves' patients had lasted under 3 months.

Combining iRepertoire HTBI primers with Arm-PCR of CDR3 regions, the authors built TCR beta libraries. TCRdb called the multiplex PCR reads again in MiXCR, with one record for every CDR3 protein. The sample consists of approximately 480,000 distinct CDR3 sequences, around 15% of them appearing once. Germline V gene lookup returns CDR1 SGHRS and CDR2 YFSETQ. Trimming pared 2 bases from V and 5 bases from J, leaving 13 bases between. The CDR3 extends over 14 amino acids. The time point was: newly diagnosed GD, antithyroid drugs for less than 3 months. Researchers made the TCR library from RNA that was extracted from PBMCs. Graves' disease diagnosis was established per American Thyroid Association guidelines. These data were also reused for a study on T cells in Graves' hyperthyroidism and ophthalmopathy. That paper states: Hyperthyroidism, newly diagnosed and lasting under 2 months, affected patients aged 18 to 65. Lactation, pregnancy, other autoimmune disease or uncontrolled infection excluded patients.

The receptor comes from a middle-aged man with Graves disease. Specimen: peripheral blood mononuclear cells (PBMCs), collected at new diagnosis, from a patient treated with antithyroid drugs. The rearrangement uses TRBV5-1 and TRBJ2-5; unclear D gene. CDR3: CASSLYSAEETQYF. The CDR3 nucleotides read TGCGCCAGCAGCTTATACTCCGCCGAGGAGACCCAGTACTTC. The full variable domain, its missing parts supplied by reference TRBV5-1 and TRBJ2-5, is KAGVTQTPRYLIKTRGQQVTLSCSPISGHRSVSWYQQTPGQGLQFLFEYFSETQRNKGNFPGRFSGRQFSNSRSEMNVSTLELGDSALYLCASSLYSAEETQYFGPGTRLLVL.